This is a list of T cell receptor beta chains from one sample in a study of T-cell memory formation after mild COVID-19. Via MiXCR, TCRdb re-called the 5' RACE reads, giving one row per CDR3 protein. The sample has hundreds of thousands of distinct CDR3 sequences; 20% to 25% are singletons. The sample comprised PBMCs or a T cell subset sorted from them (not recorded which). The receptors originated from a young man who had mild COVID-19 (a few samples of this study predate the infection). Cell type and time point are not known. Both conserved end residues are part of each CDR3. The order of the fields is V gene, D gene, J gene, clone size, CDR3 protein, CDR3 DNA. A D gene is named only where the DNA matches it firmly. Size tells how often a clone was seen (once, few, many) or the class of an expanded clone, and some rows leave it out.

v_call: TRBV19
d_call: -
j_call: TRBJ1-2
clone_size: -
cdr3_aa: CASLTEWYGYTF
cdr3_nt: TGTGCCAGCCTGACGGAGTGGTATGGCTACACCTTC

v_call: TRBV4-3
d_call: -
j_call: TRBJ2-3
clone_size: -
cdr3_aa: CASSQSREDTQYF
cdr3_nt: TGCGCCAGCAGCCAATCAAGGGAGGATACGCAGTATTTT

v_call: TRBV2
d_call: -
j_call: TRBJ1-2
clone_size: -
cdr3_aa: CASRGHNYGYTF
cdr3_nt: TGTGCCAGCAGGGGGCATAACTATGGCTACACCTTC

v_call: TRBV7-2
d_call: -
j_call: TRBJ2-2
clone_size: few
cdr3_aa: CASSLSTGFGGELFF
cdr3_nt: TGTGCCAGCAGTCTATCCACAGGGTTTGGCGGGGAGCTGTTTTTT

v_call: TRBV4-3
d_call: -
j_call: TRBJ2-1
clone_size: -
cdr3_aa: CASSLGRRDDEQFF
cdr3_nt: TGCGCCAGCAGCTTAGGGCGGCGGGACGATGAGCAGTTCTTC

v_call: TRBV5-1
d_call: -
j_call: TRBJ2-2
clone_size: -
cdr3_aa: CASRVQTNTGELFF
cdr3_nt: TGCGCCAGCAGAGTACAGACGAACACCGGGGAGCTGTTTTTT

v_call: TRBV7-2
d_call: TRBD1
j_call: TRBJ2-4
clone_size: -
cdr3_aa: CASSLEGTGASAKNIQYF
cdr3_nt: TGTGCCAGCAGCTTAGAGGGGACAGGGGCATCAGCCAAAAACATTCAGTACTTC

v_call: TRBV9
d_call: -
j_call: TRBJ2-3
clone_size: -
cdr3_aa: CASSVVPGDTQYF
cdr3_nt: TGTGCCAGCAGCGTAGTGCCCGGGGATACGCAGTATTTT

v_call: TRBV7-2
d_call: TRBD1
j_call: TRBJ1-4
clone_size: few
cdr3_aa: CASSPLGTENEKLFF
cdr3_nt: TGTGCCAGCAGTCCTTTAGGGACAGAGAATGAAAAACTGTTTTTT

v_call: TRBV5-1
d_call: -
j_call: TRBJ1-3
clone_size: -
cdr3_aa: CASSLGAAGRNTIYF
cdr3_nt: TGCGCCAGCAGCTTGGGGGCGGCCGGGAGGAACACCATATATTTT

v_call: TRBV6-2/TRBV6-3
d_call: -
j_call: TRBJ2-7
clone_size: few
cdr3_aa: CASSRTATYEQYF
cdr3_nt: TGTGCCAGCAGCAGGACAGCCACCTACGAGCAGTACTTC

v_call: TRBV6-6
d_call: -
j_call: TRBJ2-6
clone_size: -
cdr3_aa: CASSYGVTGANVLTF
cdr3_nt: TGTGCCAGCAGTTACGGGGTAACCGGGGCCAACGTCCTGACTTTC

v_call: TRBV6-5
d_call: -
j_call: TRBJ2-1
clone_size: -
cdr3_aa: CASSYSREHNEQFF
cdr3_nt: TGTGCCAGCAGTTACTCGAGAGAGCACAATGAGCAGTTCTTC

v_call: TRBV21-1
d_call: -
j_call: TRBJ2-4
clone_size: -
cdr3_aa: CASSIRTPKNIQYF
cdr3_nt: TGTGCCAGCAGCATTCGGACACCAAAAAACATTCAGTACTTC

v_call: TRBV11-2
d_call: TRBD1
j_call: TRBJ2-1
clone_size: -
cdr3_aa: CASTLGQFTYNEQFF
cdr3_nt: TGTGCCAGCACCCTGGGACAGTTTACCTACAATGAGCAGTTCTTC

v_call: TRBV7-9
d_call: -
j_call: TRBJ2-5
clone_size: -
cdr3_aa: CASSRFGGETQYF
cdr3_nt: TGTGCCAGCAGTCGATTTGGGGGTGAGACCCAGTACTTC

v_call: TRBV6-5
d_call: -
j_call: TRBJ1-1
clone_size: -
cdr3_aa: CASNAGNTEAFF
cdr3_nt: TGTGCCAGCAACGCCGGGAACACTGAAGCTTTCTTT

v_call: TRBV7-7
d_call: -
j_call: TRBJ2-1
clone_size: -
cdr3_aa: CASSQGFSENNEQFF
cdr3_nt: TGTGCTAGCAGCCAGGGATTTAGCGAAAACAATGAGCAGTTCTTC

v_call: TRBV12-3/TRBV12-4
d_call: TRBD1
j_call: TRBJ1-1
clone_size: -
cdr3_aa: CASSQGGSNTEAFF
cdr3_nt: TGTGCCAGCAGCCAGGGGGGCTCGAACACTGAAGCTTTCTTT

v_call: TRBV4-3
d_call: -
j_call: TRBJ2-1
clone_size: many
cdr3_aa: CASSGGTARYNEQFF
cdr3_nt: TGCGCCAGCAGCGGTGGGACGGCCCGATACAATGAGCAGTTCTTC

v_call: TRBV3-1
d_call: -
j_call: TRBJ2-3
clone_size: few
cdr3_aa: CASSPMTATDTQYF
cdr3_nt: TGTGCCAGCAGCCCAATGACAGCCACAGATACGCAGTATTTT

v_call: TRBV15
d_call: TRBD2
j_call: TRBJ2-1
clone_size: -
cdr3_aa: CATSRQSGLAGPNEQFF
cdr3_nt: TGTGCCACCAGCAGACAGTCCGGACTAGCGGGGCCAAATGAGCAGTTCTTC

v_call: TRBV11-2
d_call: -
j_call: TRBJ1-2
clone_size: -
cdr3_aa: CASSFGVVYGYTF
cdr3_nt: TGTGCCAGCAGCTTCGGGGTCGTCTATGGCTACACCTTC

v_call: TRBV7-2
d_call: -
j_call: TRBJ1-1
clone_size: -
cdr3_aa: CASRRREAEAFF
cdr3_nt: TGTGCCAGCAGGCGCCGCGAGGCTGAAGCTTTCTTT

v_call: TRBV5-1
d_call: -
j_call: TRBJ2-1
clone_size: few
cdr3_aa: CASSLLQGGYNEQFF
cdr3_nt: TGCGCCAGCAGCTTGCTTCAGGGGGGATACAATGAGCAGTTCTTC

v_call: TRBV29-1
d_call: -
j_call: TRBJ2-1
clone_size: few
cdr3_aa: CSVNQGGDEQFF
cdr3_nt: TGCAGCGTTAACCAGGGGGGGGATGAGCAGTTCTTC

v_call: TRBV20-1
d_call: -
j_call: TRBJ2-2
clone_size: -
cdr3_aa: CSAKGVTGELFF
cdr3_nt: TGCAGTGCTAAAGGGGTAACCGGGGAGCTGTTTTTT

v_call: TRBV20-1
d_call: TRBD1
j_call: TRBJ2-3
clone_size: -
cdr3_aa: CSARRDRGTDTQYF
cdr3_nt: TGCAGTGCTAGACGGGACAGGGGAACAGATACGCAGTATTTT

v_call: TRBV7-2
d_call: -
j_call: TRBJ2-3
clone_size: -
cdr3_aa: CASSYLAVADTQYF
cdr3_nt: TGTGCCAGCAGCTACCTTGCTGTAGCAGATACGCAGTATTTT

v_call: TRBV6-6
d_call: TRBD1
j_call: TRBJ1-5
clone_size: few
cdr3_aa: CASSYRDRRVGQPQHF
cdr3_nt: TGTGCCAGCAGTTATCGGGACAGGCGGGTTGGACAGCCCCAGCATTTT

v_call: TRBV7-9
d_call: -
j_call: TRBJ1-2
clone_size: -
cdr3_aa: CASSSTGPRNYGYTF
cdr3_nt: TGTGCCAGCAGCTCGACAGGACCTCGGAACTATGGCTACACCTTC

v_call: TRBV20-1
d_call: TRBD1
j_call: TRBJ2-5
clone_size: -
cdr3_aa: CSAGRQGPETQYF
cdr3_nt: TGCAGTGCTGGCAGACAGGGGCCGGAGACCCAGTACTTC

v_call: TRBV7-9
d_call: -
j_call: TRBJ2-1
clone_size: -
cdr3_aa: CASSPMEGGLYHEQFF
cdr3_nt: TGTGCCAGCAGCCCAATGGAGGGGGGGCTTTATCATGAGCAGTTCTTC

v_call: TRBV12-3/TRBV12-4
d_call: TRBD1
j_call: TRBJ1-5
clone_size: few
cdr3_aa: CASSLTQGASQPQHF
cdr3_nt: TGTGCCAGCAGTTTGACTCAGGGGGCGAGCCAGCCCCAGCATTTT

v_call: TRBV30
d_call: -
j_call: TRBJ1-5
clone_size: few
cdr3_aa: CAWGPSGGQPQHF
cdr3_nt: TGTGCCTGGGGTCCCTCGGGGGGTCAGCCCCAGCATTTT

v_call: TRBV30
d_call: -
j_call: TRBJ2-5
clone_size: -
cdr3_aa: CAWSGGETQYF
cdr3_nt: TGTGCCTGGAGCGGGGGAGAGACCCAGTACTTC